This paragraph covers one TCR beta chain sequence. This specimen comes from a study of OX40 agonist ivuxolimab in advanced cancers. For the study at large: The dose of intravenous ivuxolimab that patients received every 2 weeks ranged from 0.01 to 10 mg/kg. Cancers in dose escalation were hepatocellular, melanoma, renal cell and head and neck. Averaging 60 years in age, with a range of roughly 23 to 80, the cohort was approximately 83% male.

Autoimmune disease history or systemic immunosuppression excluded patients. This table comes from immunoSEQ multiplex PCR, and its TCRdb copy is limited to in-frame clones, with some not included. In the table there are tens of thousands of clones, more than 75% of which are singletons. V was clipped by 4 bases and J by 7 bases; unmatched bases: 7. CDR3 length equals 15 residues. Germline values: CDR1 SGHNT, CDR2 YYREEE (reference sequence). The TCR was taken from an adult with an advanced solid tumor such as melanoma, head and neck, liver or kidney cancer. Sequenced here: CD4+ or CD8+ T cells sorted from blood, sampled in a trial of the OX40 agonist ivuxolimab. The rearrangement uses TRBV5-4 and TRBJ2-1, with 11 bases lining up with TRBD2. DNA for the CDR3: TGTGCCAGCAGCAGACCGGGACTAGCGGTTAATGAGCAGTTCTTC. It translates to CASSRPGLAVNEQFF. The full variable domain, in which reference TRBV5-4 and TRBJ2-1 provide the parts outside the CDR3, is ETGVTQSPTHLIKTRGQQVTLRCSSQSGHNTVSWYQQALGQGPQFIFQYYREEENGRGNFPPRFSGLQFPNYSSELNVNALELDDSALYLCASSRPGLAVNEQFFGPGTRLTVL.